Detailed here is one T cell receptor (beta chain). Antigen: not known. The data derive from a study of cytomegalovirus exposure and HLA in healthy donors. As for the study in general: Clustering assigned 81% of the approximately 390 genotyped donors to the Caucasian-associated ancestry cluster. Regarding the study as a whole: Near-uniform donor sequencing depth was presumed by presence/absence analyses. Within a later analysis, the majority of CMV-associated TCR beta chains appeared HLA-restricted.

PCR primers comprised 60 Vbeta and 13 Jbeta primers. Some clones are missing from TCRdb's copy, which holds only in-frame ones; the method was immunoSEQ multiplex PCR. This sample has 270,000 or so clones, with 92% found just once. CDR3 size: 14 residues. The ends lost 5 bases at V and 7 bases at J; junction bases unmatched: 8. Germline CDR1 is SEHNR and CDR2 is FQNEAQ (reference sequence). The sequence derives from a girl aged 2-10 years in good health and CMV-seronegative. V gene TRBV7-9 combines with J gene TRBJ1-5, with TRBD1 matching 7 bases. Sequenced input: PBMCs. CDR3 amino acids: CASSPGGGGQPQHF. The CDR3 DNA reads as TGTGCCAGCAGCCCAGGAGGGGGCGGGCAGCCCCAGCATTTT.